The 2 T cell receptor beta chains given below trace back to one sample, sequenced in a study of response to subunit inactivated influenza vaccine. TCRdb used MiXCR to reprocess the RT-PCR reads, holding one entry per CDR3 protein. The sample yields fewer than 700,000 distinct CDR3 sequences, around 13% seen once. This specimen was PBMCs from blood, taken about 6 weeks after vaccination. The receptors shown here come from a man aged 50 to 60 who received an inactivated influenza vaccine.

The chain couples TRBV30 to TRBJ2-1; 9 bases agree with TRBD1. Germline CDR1 GTSNPN, CDR2 SVGIG (reference sequence). Trimming took 1 base from V and 10 from J; bases not matched to a gene: 11. The CDR3 has 15 amino acids. CDR3 loop: CAWSEVMGTGREQFF. CDR3 nucleotide sequence: TGTGCCTGGAGTGAGGTGATGGGGACAGGGAGGGAGCAGTTCTTC. Looking up the rest from reference TRBV30 and TRBJ2-1 gives the full variable domain: SQTIHQWPATLVQPVGSPLSLECTVEGTSNPNLYWYRQAAGRGLQLLFYSVGIGQISSEVPQNLSASRPQDRQFILSSKKLLLSDSGFYLCAWSEVMGTGREQFFGPGTRLTVL.

This clonotype was seen only a few times. V and J are TRBV9 and TRBJ2-5; 8 bases map to TRBD2. This CDR3 is 16 amino acids long. J was trimmed by 2 bases and V by 1 base; bases with no gene match: 7. In germline, CDR1 is SGDLS, CDR2 YYNGEE. This CDR3 is CASSVSPLADQETQYF. The CDR3 DNA is TGTGCCAGCAGCGTATCCCCACTAGCGGATCAAGAGACCCAGTACTTC.